Each of the 11 T cell receptor beta chains below was sequenced from the same sample in a study of human T cells and chemical hapten exposure (dated by TCRdb to the early 2020s). Interpreted using the paper, the time point label stands for: healthy volunteer bleed at 6 weeks. Total RNA was extracted from unfractionated whole blood collected in Tempus Blood RNA tubes. The library was obtained by RACE. Sequencing used a NextSeq 500. TCRdb trimmed the raw reads at Q25, called clones with MiXCR and kept productive beta chains. One record per CDR3 amino acid sequence lists the most common genes and DNA. The sample table contains about 65,000 distinct CDR3 sequences; only one count was recorded for roughly 6.1% of them. 3.4% of the sample is in the top ten clones. The sample taken for sequencing was whole blood. These receptor sequences come from a female donor in good health. Some clones in this sample may be carry-over from other donors' samples.

This clonotype was seen a handful of times. J is TRBJ2-1 and V is TRBV5-1; perhaps TRBD2 as D (6 bases). The ends were cut back, 3 bases at V and 15 bases at J, with 19 bases in the middle. The CDR3 is 13 amino acids. Germline CDR1 SGHRS, CDR2 YFSETQ. The CDR3 DNA reads TGCGCCAGCAGCTATACCGGGACTGCTGGCTTGTTCTTC. This codes for CASSYTGTAGLFF.

A few counts support this clonotype. The chain joins TRBV12-3 or TRBV12-4 to TRBJ2-3, with TRBD1 identical over 8 bases. The CDR3 runs 14 residues. V dropped 4 bases and J dropped 3; count of bases not matched to a gene: 3. The chain's CDR3 is CASSSDRATDTQYF. The CDR3 region has the DNA TGTGCCAGCAGTTCGGACAGGGCAACAGATACGCAGTATTTT.

This clonotype was counted ten times or more. This chain joins TRBV2 and TRBJ2-3; 13 positions match TRBD2. This CDR3 comprises 15 residues. The junction had 4 bases not matched to a gene; V was cut back by 4 bases and J by 6 bases. Looked up from germline, CDR1 is SNHLY and CDR2 is FYNNEI. The CDR3 DNA follows: TGTGCCAGCAGTGGCCAGGGACTAGCGGGGGATACGCAGTATTTT. Its protein is CASSGQGLAGDTQYF.

V gene TRBV7-3 combines with J gene TRBJ2-2; 8 nucleotides match TRBD2. V was pared by 5 bases and J by 0 bases, with 5 bases of the junction left unmatched. Germline CDR1 and CDR2: SGHTA and FQGTGA. The CDR3 runs to 16 residues. The CDR3 is CASSRFSGTNTGELFF. CDR3 nucleotides: TGTGCCAGCAGCCGTTTTAGCGGGACGAACACCGGGGAGCTGTTTTTT. Complete variable domain (other parts from reference TRBV7-3 and TRBJ2-2): GAGVSQTPSNKVTEKGKYVELRCDPISGHTALYWYRQSLGQGPEFLIYFQGTGAADDSGLPNDRFFAVRPEGSVSTLKIQRTERGDSAVYLCASSRFSGTNTGELFFGEGSRLTVL.

The table lists this clonotype with a few counts. The V call is TRBV7-2, the J call TRBJ2-7; D may be TRBD2 (6 bases). Trimming left V 5 bases short and J 3 bases short, with 14 bases between. The length of the CDR3 is 14 residues. From germline, CDR1 is SGHTA and CDR2 FQGNSA. CDR3: CASSTGRGIYEQYF. The CDR3 coding sequence is TGTGCCAGCAGCACCGGTCGGGGGATCTACGAGCAGTACTTC.

At least ten counts were recorded for this clonotype. The chain couples TRBV12-3 or TRBV12-4 to TRBJ2-1, with TRBD2 matching 8 bases. The CDR3 runs 17 residues. V lost 5 bases to trimming and J lost 2 bases; unmatched junction nucleotides: 11. CDR3 protein: CASSPPPAGVPYNEQFF. The CDR3 nucleotides read TGTGCCAGCAGTCCACCCCCAGCGGGAGTACCCTACAATGAGCAGTTCTTC.

This clonotype was observed a few times. The gene calls are TRBV6-2 or TRBV6-3 and TRBJ2-5; 7 bases map to TRBD1. Per germline, CDR1 MNHEY and CDR2 SVGEGT. Trimming at V came to 7 bases and at J to 4 bases, leaving 12 bases not matched to a gene. CDR3 size: 15 residues. In nucleotides, the CDR3 is TGTGCCAGCACCCAAAGACAGGGATACCGAGAGACCCAGTACTTC. It yields the protein CASTQRQGYRETQYF.

The chain's CDR3 is CASSYRGRYGYTF. The CDR3, as DNA: TGTGCCAGCAGTTACAGGGGGAGGTATGGCTACACCTTC. The V gene is TRBV28, the J gene TRBJ1-2, with 8 positions matching TRBD1. V was pared by 4 bases and J by 5 bases, with 3 bases of the junction left unmatched. Germline lookup yields CDR1 MDHEN and CDR2 SYDVKM. This CDR3 has 13 residues.

V usage is TRBV5-1 and J usage is TRBJ1-1; D perhaps matches TRBD1 (6 bases). Germline CDR1 and CDR2: SGHRS and YFSETQ. The V end was cut by 2 bases, the J end by 0 bases, with 11 bases between. The CDR3 extends over 15 amino acids. CDR3 sequence (DNA): TGCGCCAGCAGCTTAACAGGGACCATGAACACTGAAGCTTTCTTT. Protein: CASSLTGTMNTEAFF.

In its sample, this clonotype was seen many times. The chain combines TRBV20-1 with TRBJ1-6; D ambiguous. The V gene's germline CDR1 is DFQATT and CDR2 SNEGSKA (reference sequence). The CDR3 totals 15 residues. V lost 0 bases and J lost 1, with 7 bases in between. CDR3 bases: TGCAGTGCTAGAGAAGCGAGGTCCTATAATTCACCCCTCCACTTT. Protein: CSAREARSYNSPLHF.

V is TRBV4-1 and J is TRBJ2-3; D unresolved. CDR3 length equals 17 residues. Germline V gene sequence: CDR1 MGHRA, CDR2 YSYEKL. Trimming took off 0 bases at V and 2 bases at J, with 15 bases between the two ends. The CDR3 nucleotides read TGCGCCAGCAGCCAAGACATAAGCGACCTAATCACAGATACGCAGTATTTT. This encodes CASSQDISDLITDTQYF.